Shown below are 27 T cell receptor delta chains from a single sample sequenced in a study of γδ T cells in repeated Plasmodium falciparum infection. TCRdb redid the clone calls on the multiplex PCR reads with CATT. The data hold 85,000 to 100,000 delta-chain clones, with 0.95% to 1% observed a single time. Bulk repertoires came from Vgamma9/Vdelta2+ or Vdelta2-negative gammadelta T cells flow-sorted from PBMC. Material: gamma-delta T cells from blood. The receptors originated from a pool of human donors (malaria-infected and uninfected, not separated).

There are a few counts of this clone. With a far larger clone one base away, a read error is the likely cause. At the DNA level, this CDR3 is encoded by other sequences in the same sample as well. The chain employs TRDV1 and TRDJ1; 11 nucleotides align to TRDD3. Germline assignment: CDR1 TSWWSYY and CDR2 QGS. The CDR3 covers 23 residues. With 3 bases clipped from V and 1 base from J, the junction kept 25 bases outside the gene matches. CDR3 nucleotide sequence: TGTGCTCTTGGGGAGCTTCAACTTCCTTCCTACTGGCTGGGGGATACTTCCACCGATAAACTCATCTTT. Translation gives CALGELQLPSYWLGDTSTDKLIF.

This clone was counted between two and nine times. This probably arose from a read error, given a far larger clone one base away. At the DNA level, this CDR3 is encoded by other sequences in the same sample as well. The rearrangement links TRDV1 to TRDJ1; 8 bases line up with TRDD3. TCRdb is silent on the J gene; assignment here came from matching the DNA to germline. V lost 3 bases, J lost 0 bases, and 15 bases stayed unmatched. Germline CDR1 is TSWWSYY and CDR2 is QGS. This CDR3 region has 19 residues. CDR3 bases: TGTGCTCTTGGGGACGGAGGAGCTGGGGGACTCAAGTACACCGATAAACTCATCTTT. Protein product: CALGDGGAGGLKYTDKLIF.

In the case of this clone: A far larger clone is just one base off, so this is likely a read error. This same CDR3 is encoded by further DNA sequences in the sample. The rearrangement links TRDV2 to TRDJ1; 9 bases are a match to TRDD3. TCRdb gives no J gene; it was assigned here by matching the DNA to germline. The J segment lost 0 bases and the V segment lost 4 bases, leaving 14 bases of the junction unmatched. Per germline, CDR1 GEAIGNYY and CDR2 EKD. The CDR3 length is 18 residues. CDR3 amino acids: CACDTLSLGDPYTDKLIF. Written as DNA, the CDR3 is TGTGCCTGTGATACTCTATCACTGGGGGACCCGTACACCGATAAACTCATCTTT.

This clone was seen at least ten times. V and J are TRDV1 and TRDJ1; 10 bases fit TRDD3. Germline lookup yields CDR1 TSWWSYY and CDR2 QGS. The V and J ends lost 0 bases and 9 bases, in that order; junction bases with no gene match: 13. The CDR3 runs 17 residues. This CDR3 reads CALGELSFGGYPSQLIF. The CDR3 nucleotides read TGTGCTCTTGGGGAACTCAGTTTTGGGGGATACCCATCACAACTCATCTTT.

Turning to this clone: The amino acid sequence in TCRdb belongs to a much larger clone and departs from this DNA's translation at residue 19, likely a sequencing read error; the sequence shown is translated from the DNA. CDR3 sequence: CALGEPNTARILGVLLPDRLIF. Written as DNA, the CDR3 is TGTGCTCTTGGGGAGCCCAATACAGCTCGGATACTGGGGGTCCTCCTGCCCGATAGACTCATCTTT. The chain combines TRDV1 with TRDJ1, with 8 bases matching TRDD3. No J gene was available from TCRdb, and it was assigned here by a germline match of the DNA. The germline gives CDR1 TSWWSYY, CDR2 QGS. The CDR3 contains 22 residues.

A remark on this clone: Translating this DNA gives a protein that differs at residue 11 from the TCRdb one, which belongs to a much larger clone; a read error is likely, and the protein shown is this translation. The chain carries TRDV2 and TRDJ1; D gene uncertain. The J gene is absent in TCRdb and was assigned here via DNA matching to germline. The CDR3 covers 16 residues. Trimming took 0 bases from V and 3 from J, leaving 16 bases between them. Germline CDR1 is GEAIGNYY and CDR2 is EKD. CDR3 loop: CACDTVGGFYADKLIF. The CDR3 DNA reads TGTGCCTGTGACACCGTGGGAGGCTTTTACGCCGATAAACTCATCTTT.

This clone was recorded many times. The genes are TRDV1 and TRDJ1, with D possibly matching TRDD2 (7 bases). The CDR3 is 16 amino acids. The V and J ends lost 9 bases and 0 bases respectively, with 20 bases between them. CDR1 is TSWWSYY, CDR2 QGS, per germline. CDR3: CALLSYPLGNTDKLIF. The CDR3 DNA follows: TGTGCTCTCCTTTCCTACCCCCTGGGGAACACCGATAAACTCATCTTT.

This clone has a handful of counts. Translating this DNA gives a protein that differs at residue 14 from the TCRdb one, which belongs to a much larger clone; a read error is likely, and the protein shown is this translation. V and J are TRDV2 and TRDJ1; the D is unclear. As TCRdb names no J gene, one was assigned here on the basis of a DNA match to germline. Germline loops: CDR1 GEAIGNYY, CDR2 EKD. This CDR3 is built from 18 residues. Trimming took off 3 bases at V and 7 bases at J, with 29 bases between the two ends. CDR3 protein: CACDHVLRTADSTSKLIF. The DNA of the CDR3 is TGTGCCTGTGACCACGTCCTCCGTACTGCCGATTCCACCAGTAAACTCATCTTT.

On this clone itself: TCRdb's protein, taken from a much larger clone, differs from this DNA's translation at residue 5, likely owing to a read error; the protein displayed comes from the DNA. This rearrangement joins TRDV1 to TRDJ1; weak D call: TRDD3 (8 bases). TCRdb carries no J gene annotation; the J gene was assigned here by matching the DNA with germline. Deletions cut 5 bases from V and 4 bases from J, with 26 bases between. Germline V gene data show CDR1 as TSWWSYY and CDR2 as QGS. This CDR3 is built from 18 residues. The CDR3 here is CALGRAFLRTGGFDKLIF. The CDR3 DNA reads as TGTGCTCTTGGGAGGGCCTTCCTCCGTACTGGGGGTTTCGATAAACTCATCTTT.

Turning to this clone: Since a far larger clone is one base different, this is likely a read error. This same CDR3 is encoded by further DNA sequences in the sample. The J gene is uncalled and the V gene is TRDV1; TRDD3, as called in the table, went unchecked against the DNA. The germline V gene has CDR1 TSWWSYY and CDR2 QGS. The CDR3 is 23 amino acids. The CDR3 DNA sequence: TGTGCTCTTGGGAACCCCCTAGGTCCTAGACCCCATCTGGTGAACTATCCCAGCGATAAGCTCATCTTT. It specifies CALGNPLGPRPHLVNYPSDKLIF.

For this clone: The protein recorded in TCRdb matches a much larger clone and deviates from this DNA's translation at residue 17, suggesting a read error; the protein here is obtained by translating the DNA. No call exists for the J gene, whereas the V gene is TRDV3; the table names TRDD3, a call not compared with the DNA. This CDR3 comprises 18 residues. Germline CDR1 TVYSNPD, CDR2 GDNSRS (reference sequence). CDR3 nucleotide sequence: TGTGCCTTTGACCTTCCTACGGGAGGATTGACAGGGACCGATAAACTCACCTTT. The encoded protein is CAFDLPTGGLTGTDKLTF.

In regard to this clone: TCRdb assigns this DNA the protein of a much larger clone, which departs from its translation at residue 16; this likely reflects a read error, and the protein shown comes from translating the DNA. V gene TRDV1 combines with J gene TRDJ1; TRDD3 matches at 8 bases. Germline V gives CDR1 TSWWSYY, CDR2 QGS. This CDR3 spans 18 amino acids. Here the CDR3 reads CALGEWIDWGPYTDKHIF. The CDR3 DNA reads TGTGCTCTTGGGGAATGGATCGACTGGGGGCCCTACACCGATAAACACATCTTT.

In regard to this clone: A far larger clone differs by one base, so this is likely a read error. Distinct nucleotide sequences in the sample also encode this CDR3. The chain links TRDV2 to TRDJ1; 9 positions agree with TRDD3. Here the J gene came from matching the DNA to germline, since TCRdb omits it. The CDR3 consists of 18 residues. The V gene's germline CDR1 is GEAIGNYY and CDR2 EKD. CDR3 amino acids: CACDPMGTGGLHTDKLIF. In nucleotides, the CDR3 is TGCGCCTGTGACCCCATGGGGACTGGGGGACTACACACCGATAAACTCATCTTT.

This clone was seen a few times. This DNA's translation differs at residue 16 from TCRdb's protein, which comes from a much larger clone; a read error is likely, and the protein shown is translated from the DNA. The chain has TRDV1 and TRDJ1; 9 bases match TRDD2. Germline matching of the DNA provided the J gene here, since TCRdb leaves it blank. This CDR3 region has 21 residues. V was clipped by 0 bases and J by 3 bases; unmatched bases: 20. Germline CDR1 reads TSWWSYY; CDR2 reads QGS. The CDR3 region is CALGELANLPTSTVGADKLIF. CDR3 nucleotide sequence: TGTGCTCTTGGGGAACTAGCCAACCTTCCTACGTCAACGGTTGGAGCCGATAAACTCATCTTT.

This clone was seen only a few times. Other DNA sequences in the same sample also yield this CDR3. The chain employs TRDV1 and TRDJ1; 10 nucleotides line up with TRDD3. Here the J gene was assigned by germline matching of the DNA, as TCRdb has none. Germline lookup yields CDR1 TSWWSYY and CDR2 QGS. After removal of 2 bases from V and 0 bases from J, the junction contained 6 bases not matched to a gene. CDR3 size: 17 residues. The CDR3 loop is CALGENWGIHNTDKLIF. The CDR3 DNA reads as TGTGCTCTTGGGGAAAACTGGGGGATCCACAACACCGATAAACTCATCTTT.

With regard to this clone: The protein recorded in TCRdb matches a much larger clone and deviates from this DNA's translation at residue 13, suggesting a read error; the protein here is obtained by translating the DNA. This rearrangement joins TRDV2 to TRDJ1; 12 bases fit TRDD3. Germline matching of the DNA provided the J gene here, since TCRdb leaves it blank. This CDR3 has 21 amino acids. J gave up 0 bases and V 1 base, and 17 bases lay outside the gene matches. Germline CDR1 reads GEAIGNYY; CDR2 reads EKD. The CDR3 protein is CACDTRLLGDTLPAYTDKLIF. The CDR3 DNA reads as TGTGCCTGTGACACTAGACTACTGGGGGATACTTTACCCGCGTACACCGATAAACTCATCTTT.

This clone has a count of ten or more. Only one base separates this from a far larger clonotype, so it likely reflects a read error. Distinct nucleotide sequences in the sample also encode this CDR3. The genes are TRDV2 and TRDJ1; D gene unclear. The J gene, absent from TCRdb, was called here by matching the DNA to germline. The CDR3 extends over 17 amino acids. V gave up 2 bases and J gave up 9 bases, with 27 bases separating them. Germline loops: CDR1 GEAIGNYY, CDR2 EKD. The CDR3 nucleotides are TGTGCCTGTGACAACTCCTTGTCTTACCCCGAGGGTGGTGAACTCATCTTT. It encodes CACDNSLSYPEGGELIF.

A word on this clone: Translating this DNA gives a protein that differs at residue 6 from the TCRdb one, which belongs to a much larger clone; a read error is likely, and the protein shown is this translation. The chain employs TRDV1 and TRDJ1; 8 positions match TRDD3. Germline V gene lookup returns CDR1 TSWWSYY and CDR2 QGS. This CDR3 region has 18 residues. The trim removed 2 bases at V and 4 bases at J, leaving 15 bases unmatched. CDR3 sequence: CALGETRTRDGGCDKLIF. In DNA, the CDR3 is TGTGCTCTTGGGGAAACTCGGACGAGGGATGGGGGATGCGATAAACTCATCTTT.

This clone was observed a handful of times. One base separates it from a far larger clone, so it is likely a read error. The identical CDR3 is also encoded by other nucleotide sequences in the sample. In DNA form, the CDR3 reads TGTGCTCTCCTACCGTCCTACGGGGGATACGGGTACACCGATAAACTAATCTTT. Protein product: CALLPSYGGYGYTDKLIF. The V call is TRDV1, the J call TRDJ1; 10 bases match TRDD3. Germline V lookup: CDR1 TSWWSYY, CDR2 QGS. The CDR3 extends over 18 amino acids.

As concerns this clone: A read error likely explains this, since a far larger clone differs by one base. Additional DNA sequences in this sample encode the identical CDR3. The V and J genes are TRDV2 and TRDJ1; TRDD3 matches 10 bases. TCRdb leaves out the J gene; it was filled in here by matching the DNA to germline. CDR3 size: 22 residues. Per germline, CDR1 GEAIGNYY and CDR2 EKD. The CDR3 reads CACDTVRGDTHRRPSYTDKLIF. The CDR3 DNA follows: TGTGCCTGCGACACCGTTCGGGGGGATACGCACCGGAGGCCTTCGTACACCGATAAACTCATCTTT.

Details on this clone: The protein recorded in TCRdb matches a much larger clone and deviates from this DNA's translation at residue 6, suggesting a read error; the protein here is obtained by translating the DNA. This chain uses TRDV2 with TRDJ2; 9 bases align to TRDD3. The J gene was missing in TCRdb and was found by matching the end of the DNA to germline. Germline CDR1 and CDR2: GEAIGNYY and EKD. The trim removed 3 bases at V and 1 base at J, leaving 23 bases unmatched. The CDR3 runs to 22 residues. CDR3 coding DNA: TGTGCCTGTGACCGTTTTACTGGGGGAGCCACTAAGGGGTCAAATTTGACAGCACAACTCTTCTTT. This sequence encodes CACDRFTGGATKGSNLTAQLFF.

A word on this clone: TCRdb records a much larger clone's protein for this DNA, with a difference at residue 22 that likely arises from a read error; the protein given is the translation of the DNA. The chain links TRDV1 to TRDJ1; 9 bases align to TRDD3. The CDR3 covers 25 residues. From germline, CDR1 is TSWWSYY and CDR2 QGS. CDR3 sequence reads: CALGELFEGPFPRRGYDGGTDELIF. The CDR3, as DNA: TGTGCTCTTGGGGAACTATTTGAGGGGCCCTTCCCGAGAAGGGGATACGATGGGGGCACCGATGAACTCATCTTT.

Concerning this clone: Only one base separates this from a far larger clonotype, so it likely reflects a read error. The same CDR3 arises from other DNA sequences in this sample as well. The J gene is TRDJ1, the V gene TRDV2; the D gene is possibly TRDD3 (5 bases). Because TCRdb records no J gene, it was assigned here through a match of the DNA to germline. V was trimmed by 1 base and J by 0 bases, leaving 17 bases between them. Germline V gives CDR1 GEAIGNYY, CDR2 EKD. The CDR3 sequence is 17 residues long. DNA of the CDR3: TGTGCCTGTGACACGGTCACCGGGGGTTCCCACACCGATAAACTCATCTTT. This translates into CACDTVTGGSHTDKLIF.

This clone is termed medium-sized. Distinct nucleotide sequences in the sample also encode this CDR3. This chain connects TRDV1 to TRDJ1, with no clear D. V dropped 4 bases and J dropped 6 bases, with 18 bases sitting between them. CDR1 and CDR2 (germline): TSWWSYY, QGS. This CDR3 contains 15 residues. The CDR3 region has the DNA TGTGCTCTTGGGGGACGAAGGACAGAGGGACATAAACTCATCTTT. Translated, it gives CALGGRRTEGHKLIF.

This clone was found many times. The chain carries TRDV1 and TRDJ4, with D possibly being TRDD3 (5 bases). Germline lookup yields CDR1 TSWWSYY and CDR2 QGS. V lost 0 bases and J lost 0, with 23 bases in between. The CDR3 extends over 19 amino acids. CDR3 sequence (DNA): TGTGCTCTTGGGGAACTCTCACCTTATTTTGGGGTGATTACCAGACCCCTGATCTTT. Its translation: CALGELSPYFGVITRPLIF.

This clone was counted at least ten times. A junction boundary mismatches the germline segment, possibly from a read error. The same CDR3 is also encoded by other DNA sequences in this sample. This chain uses TRAV29/DV5 with TRDJ1; 8 bases are shared with TRDD3. This CDR3 spans 18 amino acids. CDR1 is NSMFDY, CDR2 ISSIKDK, per germline. The CDR3 DNA is TGTGCACCCGTCTCCCTACGTCTAGGGGATACATACACCAATAAACTCATCTTT. As protein: CAPVSLRLGDTYTNKLIF.

This clone was observed many times. A read error is the likely source, as a far larger clone sits one nucleotide away. The sample contains more than one DNA sequence encoding this CDR3. The chain uses TRDV2 and TRDJ1, with 9 nucleotides matching TRDD3. Germline V CDR1 and CDR2: GEAIGNYY, EKD. This CDR3 spans 16 amino acids. Losses at the gene ends were 8 bases for V and 9 bases for J; bases not matched to a gene: 21. The CDR3 is CASPLNVLGDILELIF. CDR3 DNA: TGTGCCTCTCCCCTCAACGTATTGGGGGATATATTGGAACTCATCTTT.